This T cell receptor beta chain comes out of a study of T cell responses to AZD1222 COVID-19 vaccine. Regarding the study as a whole: Repertoire sampling occurred only after the peak T cell response. Reports say nearly half of spike-specific TCRs go after unmutated variant regions.

Remarks on this clone: The antigen is not known.

This CDR3 has 17 residues. The germline V gene encodes CDR1 LGHDT and CDR2 YNNKEL (reference sequence). J gave up 7 bases and V 4 bases, and 12 bases lay outside the gene matches. Assay used: immunoSEQ multiplex PCR; TCRdb lists only in-frame clones, some missing. The sample includes about 120,000 clones, less than 90% of them seen just once. The chain is built from TRBV3-1 (or the pseudogene TRBV3-2) and TRBJ1-4, with 10 bases lining up with TRBD1. The receptor comes from an adult in good health. The starting material was peripheral blood, obtained on day 0 of AZD1222 vaccination. CDR3 DNA sequence: TGTGCCAGCAGCCCCCGGGACAGGGGAGAAAAAGGTGAAAAACTGTTTTTT. Residues: CASSPRDRGEKGEKLFF.